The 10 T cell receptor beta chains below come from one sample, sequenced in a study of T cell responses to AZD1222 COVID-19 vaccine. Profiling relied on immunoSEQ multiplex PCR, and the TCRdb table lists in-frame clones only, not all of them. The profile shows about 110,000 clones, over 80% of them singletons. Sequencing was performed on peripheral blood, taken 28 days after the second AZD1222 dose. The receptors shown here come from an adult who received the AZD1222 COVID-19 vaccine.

CDR3 loop: CATSREISGAGGYTF. In DNA, the CDR3 is TGTGCCACCAGCAGAGAAATATCCGGGGCGGGTGGCTACACCTTC. This chain uses TRBV15 with TRBJ1-2; possibly TRBD1 for D (5 bases). The CDR3 contains 15 residues. The germline V gene encodes CDR1 LNHNV and CDR2 YYDKDF (reference sequence). V dropped 0 bases and J dropped 7 bases, with 15 bases sitting between them.

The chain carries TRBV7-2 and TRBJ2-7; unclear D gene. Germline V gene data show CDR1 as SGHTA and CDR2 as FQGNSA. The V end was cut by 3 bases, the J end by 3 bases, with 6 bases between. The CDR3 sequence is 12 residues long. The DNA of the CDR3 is TGTGCCAGCAGCTTTACCCACTACGAGCAGTACTTC. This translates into CASSFTHYEQYF.

The CDR3 DNA sequence: TGTGCCAGCAGCTCGGGGACTAGCGGGAGTTCCGGGGAGCTGTTTTTT. It encodes CASSSGTSGSSGELFF. The chain links TRBV7-9 to TRBJ2-2; 14 bases align to TRBD2. J lost 6 bases, V lost 4 bases, and 4 bases had no gene match. The CDR3 sequence is 16 residues long. CDR1 and CDR2 (germline): SEHNR, FQNEAQ (reference sequence).

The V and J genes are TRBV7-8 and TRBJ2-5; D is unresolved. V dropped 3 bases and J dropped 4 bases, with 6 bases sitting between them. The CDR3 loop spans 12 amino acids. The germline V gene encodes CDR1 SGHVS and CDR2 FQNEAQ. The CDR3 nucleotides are TGTGCCAGCAGCTTGTCGGGAGAGACCCAGTACTTC. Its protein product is CASSLSGETQYF.

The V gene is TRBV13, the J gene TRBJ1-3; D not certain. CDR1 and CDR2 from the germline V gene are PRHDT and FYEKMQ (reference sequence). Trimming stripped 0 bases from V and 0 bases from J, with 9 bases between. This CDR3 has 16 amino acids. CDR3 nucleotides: TGTGCCAGCAGCTTAGGGGGCCTAAGCTCTGGAAACACCATATATTTT. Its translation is CASSLGGLSSGNTIYF.

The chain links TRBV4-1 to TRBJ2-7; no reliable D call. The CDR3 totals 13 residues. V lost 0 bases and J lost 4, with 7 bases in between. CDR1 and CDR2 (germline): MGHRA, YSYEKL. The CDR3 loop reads CASSQERRYEQYF. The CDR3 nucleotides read TGCGCCAGCAGCCAAGAACGGCGGTACGAGCAGTACTTC.

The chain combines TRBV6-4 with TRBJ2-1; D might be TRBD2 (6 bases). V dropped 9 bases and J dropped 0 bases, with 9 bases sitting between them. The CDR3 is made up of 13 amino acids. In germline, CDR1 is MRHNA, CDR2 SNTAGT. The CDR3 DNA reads TGTGCCAGTTCCGGGAGCTCCTACAATGAGCAGTTCTTC. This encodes CASSGSSYNEQFF.

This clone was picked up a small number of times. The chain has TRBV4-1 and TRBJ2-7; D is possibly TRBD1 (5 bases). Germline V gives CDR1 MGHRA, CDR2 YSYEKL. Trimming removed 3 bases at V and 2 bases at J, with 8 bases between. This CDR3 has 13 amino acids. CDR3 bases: TGCGCCAGCAGCCAGGACATTCCCTACGAGCAGTACTTC. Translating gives CASSQDIPYEQYF.

CDR3: CASSLTGQFEQYF. The CDR3 DNA reads as TGTGCCAGCAGTTTAACAGGACAGTTCGAGCAGTACTTC. The chain employs TRBV27 and TRBJ2-7, with D perhaps matching TRBD1 (6 bases). Trimming took off 2 bases at V and 6 bases at J, with 11 bases between the two ends. The CDR3 length is 13 residues. CDR1 and CDR2 (germline): MNHEY, SMNVEV (reference sequence).

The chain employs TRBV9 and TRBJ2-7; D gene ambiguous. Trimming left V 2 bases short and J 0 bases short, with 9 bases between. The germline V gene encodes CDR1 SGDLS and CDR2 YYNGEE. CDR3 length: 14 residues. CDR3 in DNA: TGTGCCAGCAGCGTCATGACTGACTCCTACGAGCAGTACTTC. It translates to CASSVMTDSYEQYF.